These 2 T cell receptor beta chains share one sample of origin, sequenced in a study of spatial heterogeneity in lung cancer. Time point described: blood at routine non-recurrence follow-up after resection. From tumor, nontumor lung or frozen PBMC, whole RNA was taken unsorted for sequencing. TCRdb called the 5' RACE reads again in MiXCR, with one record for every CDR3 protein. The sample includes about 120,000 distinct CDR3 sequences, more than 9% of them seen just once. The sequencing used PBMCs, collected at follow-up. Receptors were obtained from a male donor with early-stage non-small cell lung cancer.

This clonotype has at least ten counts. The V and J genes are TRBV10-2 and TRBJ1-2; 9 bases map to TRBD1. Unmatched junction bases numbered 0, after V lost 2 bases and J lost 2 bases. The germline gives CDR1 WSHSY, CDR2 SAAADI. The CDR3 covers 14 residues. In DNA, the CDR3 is TGCGCCAGCAGTGAGACAGGGGGCAACTATGGCTACACCTTC. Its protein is CASSETGGNYGYTF.

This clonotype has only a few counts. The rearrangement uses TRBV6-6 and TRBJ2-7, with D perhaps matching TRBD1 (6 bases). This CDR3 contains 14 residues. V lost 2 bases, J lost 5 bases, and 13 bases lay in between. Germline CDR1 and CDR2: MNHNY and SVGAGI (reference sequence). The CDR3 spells CASSYAGVVHEQYF. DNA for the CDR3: TGTGCCAGCAGTTACGCAGGGGTCGTACACGAGCAGTACTTC.